This paragraph reports one T cell receptor beta chain. As yet, its antigen is unknown. Germline and junction disagree at one end, which may indicate a read error. The CDR3 is 16 residues long. The germline V gene has CDR1 SGHNT and CDR2 YENEEA. The record originates from a study of tumor-infiltrating lymphocytes in primary liver carcinoma. In the study overall: Tumors, staged T1-T3 N0M0, spanned 4.2 to 10 cm. Study observations and caveats: Compared with blood, tumor repertoires held significantly more in their top 250 clones.

Both RNA and DNA were isolated together from approximately 22-30 mg of bulk tissue that had not been sorted. Surgical resection was used to treat these primary liver carcinoma patients. Collection of samples drew on five separate regions of each tumor. Starting material of around 490 ng total RNA yielded TCR beta cDNA via a constant-region primer. Slightly modified ARM-PCR served as the procedure for the TCR beta libraries. These libraries came from three rounds of nested multiplex PCR. TRBV1-TRBV30 forward primers and a C-beta reverse primer were used in the first two PCR rounds, which each ran for around 10 cycles. TCRdb re-analysed the multiplex PCR reads in MiXCR, keeping a single row per CDR3 protein. The sample records about 120,000 distinct CDR3 sequences, less than 80% being singletons.

Sequenced: liver tumor tissue from sampling region 1. Subset: tumor region T1, superior pole. This sequence joins TRBV11-3 and TRBJ2-1, with D hard to call. This TCR was sampled from a woman in her sixties with primary liver carcinoma and hepatitis B virus infection. The CDR3 reads CASSLDPRSSYDEQFF. As DNA, the CDR3 is TGTGCCAGTAGCTTAGACCCCAGGAGCTCCTACGATGAGCAGTTCTTC.